What follows are 31 T cell receptor beta chains derived from one specimen sequenced in a study of T cell changes during pregnancy in multiple sclerosis. Sequencing used immunoSEQ multiplex PCR; TCRdb keeps in-frame clones, though not all of them. The sample contains over 60,000 clones, roughly 89% of which appear only once. This specimen was peripheral blood, taken in the third trimester of pregnancy. Receptor source: a female donor in good health, enrolled as a control in a pregnancy study.

This sequence joins TRBV7-9 and TRBJ1-1; 9 bases line up with TRBD1. The CDR3 covers 15 residues. The germline V gene has CDR1 SEHNR and CDR2 FQNEAQ (reference sequence). Unmatched junction bases numbered 4, after V lost 5 bases and J lost 0 bases. CDR3 DNA sequence: TGTGCCAGCAGCGGACGACAGGGGGTGAACACTGAAGCTTTCTTT. Translated: CASSGRQGVNTEAFF. Together with reference TRBV7-9 and TRBJ1-1, the CDR3 gives the full variable domain: DTGVSQNPRHKITKRGQNVTFRCDPISEHNRLYWYRQTLGQGPEFLTYFQNEAQLEKSRLLSDRFSAERPKGSFSTLEIQRTEQGDSAMYLCASSGRQGVNTEAFFGQGTRLTVV.

V usage is TRBV19 and J usage is TRBJ2-7; the D gene is possibly TRBD2 (6 bases). Looked up from germline, CDR1 is LNHDA and CDR2 is SQIVND (reference sequence). Trimming took off 0 bases at V and 3 bases at J, with 6 bases between the two ends. The CDR3 has 13 residues. As DNA, the CDR3 is TGTGCCAGTAGTATAGAGGGGGGCTACGAGCAGTACTTC. As protein: CASSIEGGYEQYF.

In this sample, this clone turned up once. The V call is TRBV7-2, the J call TRBJ1-1, with 11 nucleotides matching TRBD1. Unmatched junction bases numbered 7, after V lost 4 bases and J lost 0 bases. Germline V lookup: CDR1 SGHTA, CDR2 FQGNSA. This CDR3 has 17 amino acids. The CDR3 loop is CASSSPRDRGLNTEAFF. The CDR3 DNA is TGTGCCAGCAGCTCCCCCCGGGACAGGGGGTTGAACACTGAAGCTTTCTTT. Based on the CDR3 plus reference TRBV7-2 and TRBJ1-1, the full variable domain is GAGVSQSPSNKVTEKGKDVELRCDPISGHTALYWYRQSLGQGLEFLIYFQGNSAPDKSGLPSDRFSAERTGGSVSTLTIQRTQQEDSAVYLCASSSPRDRGLNTEAFFGQGTRLTVV.

The V call is TRBV7-2, the J call TRBJ2-7, with 8 bases lining up with TRBD1. CDR3 length: 13 residues. Germline CDR1 reads SGHTA; CDR2 reads FQGNSA. V dropped 3 bases and J dropped 12; count of bases not matched to a gene: 10. CDR3 nucleotides: TGTGCCAGCAGCTTGGCAGGGGGCGCGGGTTGGTACTTC. Residues: CASSLAGGAGWYF.

The rearrangement joins TRBV28 to TRBJ2-7, with D uncertain. V was trimmed by 3 bases and J by 3 bases, leaving 9 bases between them. The germline CDR1 and CDR2 sequences are MDHEN and SYDVKM. The CDR3 has 13 residues. CDR3: CASSFYPGYEQYF. CDR3 in DNA: TGTGCCAGCAGTTTCTACCCCGGCTACGAGCAGTACTTC.

The chain uses TRBV7-2 and TRBJ2-1; the D gene is possibly TRBD2 (5 bases). Germline V gene sequence: CDR1 SGHTA, CDR2 FQGNSA. V lost 1 base, J lost 3 bases, and 10 bases lay in between. The CDR3 is made up of 15 amino acids. Here the CDR3 reads CASSLGGGLYNEQFF. The CDR3, as DNA: TGTGCCAGCAGCTTAGGTGGAGGCCTCTACAATGAGCAGTTCTTC.

The V call is TRBV27, the J call TRBJ2-7; tentatively, D is TRBD1 (6 bases). The CDR3 sequence is 14 residues long. V was pared by 4 bases and J by 3 bases, with 13 bases between. Per germline, CDR1 MNHEY and CDR2 SMNVEV (reference sequence). The chain's CDR3 is CASSSRNRDYEQYF. The CDR3 coding sequence is TGTGCCAGCAGTTCGCGGAACAGGGACTACGAGCAGTACTTC.

This rearrangement joins TRBV27 to TRBJ2-7; 12 nucleotides agree with TRBD2. V was pared by 2 bases and J by 4 bases, with 9 bases of the junction left unmatched. CDR3 length equals 17 residues. In germline, CDR1 is MNHEY, CDR2 SMNVEV (reference sequence). The CDR3 DNA reads TGTGCCAGCAGTTTAACCCCAACTAGCGGGGGGCCTTACGAGCAGTACTTC. Protein: CASSLTPTSGGPYEQYF.

This clone was seen only once. The V and J genes are TRBV19 and TRBJ1-6; 10 bases line up with TRBD1. In germline, CDR1 is LNHDA, CDR2 SQIVND (reference sequence). Losses at the gene ends were 9 bases for V and 8 bases for J; bases not matched to a gene: 19. This CDR3 contains 18 residues. CDR3 DNA sequence: TGTGCCAGCCGGGGACAGGGGATTCACTTTGCAACGGATTCACCCCTCCACTTT. This gives the protein CASRGQGIHFATDSPLHF.

The chain joins TRBV7-2 to TRBJ2-3; D is undetermined. Germline CDR1 and CDR2: SGHTA and FQGNSA. Trimming cost V 0 bases and J 6 bases, with 10 bases left between them. This CDR3 contains 14 residues. The CDR3 region is CASSLAAREDTQYF. CDR3 sequence (DNA): TGTGCCAGCAGCTTAGCTGCGAGAGAGGATACGCAGTATTTT.

This chain connects TRBV25-1 to TRBJ1-1; 10 bases are a match to TRBD1. The V segment lost 3 bases and the J segment 4 bases; nucleotides outside the gene matches: 8. The CDR3 is 16 amino acids. The V gene's germline CDR1 is MGHDK and CDR2 SYGVNS. The CDR3 region is CASSDLWTGGSTEAFF. CDR3 nucleotide sequence: TGTGCCAGCAGTGACTTATGGACAGGGGGGTCCACTGAAGCTTTCTTT.

J is TRBJ2-1 and V is TRBV5-6; D not resolved. V was cut by 2 bases and J by 7 bases, with 7 bases left in between. The CDR3 covers 12 residues. CDR1 SGHDT and CDR2 YYEEEE come from the germline V gene. The CDR3: CASSFIANEQFF. DNA of the CDR3: TGTGCCAGCAGCTTTATAGCAAATGAGCAGTTCTTC.

This chain links TRBV23-1 with TRBJ2-1; 10 bases line up with TRBD1. TRBV23-1 is an ORF for which the function is uncertain. The CDR3 loop spans 14 amino acids. V shed 11 bases and J 5 bases; nucleotides not matched to a gene: 9. CDR3 bases: TGCGCCGACAAACCGGGACAGGGGCACAATGAGCAGTTCTTC. Residues: CADKPGQGHNEQFF.

J is TRBJ1-1 and V is TRBV7-8, with D maybe TRBD1 (5 bases). This CDR3 comprises 15 residues. Germline V gene sequence: CDR1 SGHVS, CDR2 FQNEAQ. Between the trimmed V and J ends, which lost 5 bases and 5 bases, there was a span of 18 bases. The DNA for the CDR3 is TGTGCCAGCAGCCTTAGCTCCGGGGGTAGTACTGAAGCTTTCTTT. Protein: CASSLSSGGSTEAFF.

The V gene is TRBV11-2, the J gene TRBJ2-4; the D gene is possibly TRBD1 (6 bases). The CDR3 length is 13 residues. CDR1 SGHAT and CDR2 FQNNGV come from the germline V gene. Trimming took 1 base from V and 10 from J, leaving 11 bases between them. DNA for the CDR3: TGTGCCAGCAGCTTAGTGGGGGCGCCGATTCAGTACTTC. It codes for CASSLVGAPIQYF.

The rearrangement joins TRBV25-1 to TRBJ2-2, with TRBD2 as a possible D gene (6 bases). Trimming pared 5 bases from V and 6 bases from J, leaving 19 bases between. The germline gives CDR1 MGHDK, CDR2 SYGVNS. The CDR3 has 16 residues. The CDR3 reads CASSSPGLAKAGELFF. In nucleotides, the CDR3 is TGTGCCAGCAGTTCCCCAGGGCTAGCGAAGGCCGGGGAGCTGTTTTTT.

The chain recombines TRBV6-5 with TRBJ2-6, with a possible D match to TRBD2 (5 bases). CDR1 is MNHEY, CDR2 SVGAGI, per germline. The germline V and J ends were trimmed by 2 bases and 0 bases, with 5 bases remaining between them. The CDR3 is 15 amino acids. The CDR3 spells CASSYRDSGANVLTF. CDR3 DNA sequence: TGTGCCAGCAGTTACCGGGACTCTGGGGCCAACGTCCTGACTTTC.

This clone was seen just once. V gene TRBV6-5 combines with J gene TRBJ1-1; D remains unclear. The CDR3 runs to 14 residues. Germline CDR1 MNHEY, CDR2 SVGAGI. V lost 5 bases and J lost 4, with 14 bases in between. DNA for the CDR3: TGTGCCAGCAGTCCCCCGGAGGGCGGCACTGAAGCTTTCTTT. Amino acids: CASSPPEGGTEAFF.

The chain couples TRBV27 to TRBJ1-5; 9 bases agree with TRBD1. Unmatched junction bases numbered 10, after V lost 5 bases and J lost 5 bases. The CDR3 runs to 16 residues. The germline gives CDR1 MNHEY, CDR2 SMNVEV (reference sequence). The CDR3 DNA is TGTGCCAGCAGTCTGGGGACAGGGTTGGGGGATCAGCCCCAGCATTTT. This codes for CASSLGTGLGDQPQHF.

CDR3 loop: CASSPGDAVAQYF. The CDR3 nucleotides read TGTGCCAGCAGCCCAGGGGATGCCGTGGCCCAGTACTTC. The rearrangement joins TRBV6-1 to TRBJ2-5; perhaps TRBD1 as D (6 bases). V was clipped by 6 bases and J by 9 bases, with 17 bases between them. Germline CDR1 and CDR2: MNHNS and SASEGT. This CDR3 is built from 13 residues.

The chain links TRBV2 to TRBJ2-2; TRBD2 aligns across 13 bases. CDR1 is SNHLY, CDR2 FYNNEI, per germline. This CDR3 contains 17 residues. V was pared by 4 bases and J by 6 bases, with 8 bases of the junction left unmatched. The CDR3 coding sequence is TGTGCCAGCAGTGGGGGCTTACTAGCGGGGGGGCCCGGGGAGCTGTTTTTT. Its protein is CASSGGLLAGGPGELFF.

The rearrangement joins TRBV18 to TRBJ2-7, with unresolved D. The CDR3 runs 13 residues. V lost 1 base and J lost 3, with 7 bases in between. Germline-derived CDR1 and CDR2 are KGHSH and LQKENI. CDR3 residues: CASSPLNSYEQYF. CDR3 bases: TGTGCCAGCTCACCACTTAACAGCTACGAGCAGTACTTC.

This clone was found once. The rearrangement joins TRBV28 to TRBJ1-2, with D unclear. The CDR3 contains 15 residues. V lost 2 bases, J lost 8 bases, and 18 bases lay in between. Germline V lookup: CDR1 MDHEN, CDR2 SYDVKM. The CDR3 DNA sequence: TGTGCCAGCAGTTTAATCGCGGGTCGGGTTAAGGGCTACACCTTC. It codes for CASSLIAGRVKGYTF.

This clone appeared a single time. The rearrangement joins TRBV15 to TRBJ2-7; 8 nucleotides line up with TRBD1. The CDR3 is 16 residues long. Germline V CDR1 and CDR2: LNHNV, YYDKDF (reference sequence). After removal of 5 bases from V and 3 bases from J, the junction contained 12 bases not matched to a gene. The CDR3 protein is CATSGGPGQVSYEQYF. The CDR3 DNA reads TGTGCCACCAGCGGGGGACCGGGACAGGTGAGCTACGAGCAGTACTTC.

The V gene is TRBV28, the J gene TRBJ1-2; D perhaps matches TRBD1 (6 bases). This CDR3 region has 15 residues. V was cut by 4 bases and J by 4 bases, with 16 bases left in between. CDR1 MDHEN and CDR2 SYDVKM come from the germline V gene. The CDR3 spells CASSSGFRGSYGYTF. CDR3 DNA sequence: TGTGCCAGCAGTTCCGGGTTCAGGGGTAGCTATGGCTACACCTTC.

V gene TRBV15 combines with J gene TRBJ1-1; D is ambiguous. The V gene lost 7 bases and the J gene lost 3 bases, with 18 bases spanning the gap. There are 15 residues in the CDR3. Germline lookup yields CDR1 LNHNV and CDR2 YYDKDF (reference sequence). Here the CDR3 reads CATIEPSDGDTEAFF. The CDR3 DNA reads as TGTGCCACCATCGAACCCTCGGACGGGGACACTGAAGCTTTCTTT.

The V and J genes are TRBV2 and TRBJ2-4; 8 bases map to TRBD1. CDR3 length: 14 amino acids. After removal of 7 bases from V and 7 bases from J, the junction contained 9 bases not matched to a gene. Germline assignment: CDR1 SNHLY and CDR2 FYNNEI. The CDR3 protein is CASTLGTGRNIQYF. The CDR3 DNA reads as TGTGCCAGCACCCTAGGGACAGGAAGGAACATTCAGTACTTC. Using reference TRBV2 and TRBJ2-4 for the parts outside the CDR3, the full variable domain is EPEVTQTPSHQVTQMGQEVILRCVPISNHLYFYWYRQILGQKVEFLVSFYNNEISEKSEIFDDQFSVERPDGSNFTLKIRSTKLEDSAMYFCASTLGTGRNIQYFGAGTRLSVL.

CDR3 bases: TGTGCCAGCAGTGAGGGACAGGGAAACACTGAAGCTTTCTTT. Amino acids: CASSEGQGNTEAFF. V is TRBV6-1 and J is TRBJ1-1; 9 positions match TRBD1. V lost 3 bases, J lost 2 bases, and 1 base stayed unmatched. Germline CDR1 and CDR2: MNHNS and SASEGT. The CDR3 has 14 residues.

The rearrangement joins TRBV19 to TRBJ1-4; tentative D call: TRBD1 (5 bases). The CDR3 extends over 15 amino acids. CDR1 and CDR2 from the germline V gene are LNHDA and SQIVND (reference sequence). V lost 5 bases and J 1 base, leaving 11 bases between the germline ends. The CDR3 loop is CASSPWTRTNEKLFF. The DNA of the CDR3 is TGTGCCAGTAGTCCCTGGACACGAACTAATGAAAAACTGTTTTTT.

The gene calls are TRBV19 and TRBJ1-4; 7 bases are a match to TRBD1. Unmatched junction bases numbered 4, after V lost 5 bases and J lost 4 bases. The CDR3 is made up of 14 amino acids. The V gene's germline CDR1 is LNHDA and CDR2 SQIVND (reference sequence). The CDR3 sequence: CASSSGTVNEKLFF. Here the CDR3 DNA reads TGTGCCAGTAGTTCCGGGACAGTTAATGAAAAACTGTTTTTT. The complete variable domain, with remaining parts taken from reference TRBV19 and TRBJ1-4, reads DGGITQSPKYLFRKEGQNVTLSCEQNLNHDAMYWYRQDPGQGLRLIYYSQIVNDFQKGDIAEGYSVSREKKESFPLTVTSAQKNPTAFYLCASSSGTVNEKLFFGSGTQLSVL.

The chain recombines TRBV6-6 with TRBJ2-7, with D unresolved. The CDR3 extends over 11 amino acids. The germline CDR1 and CDR2 sequences are MNHNY and SVGAGI (reference sequence). Trimming shortened V by 2 bases and J by 3 bases, and 2 bases separated the two germline ends. The CDR3 is CASSYLYEQYF. Here the CDR3 DNA reads TGTGCCAGCAGTTACCTCTACGAGCAGTACTTC.